The clone carrying this T cell receptor beta chain was observed many times. This record belongs to a study of T cells after yellow fever vaccination. Trimming removed 3 bases from V and 2 bases from J; junction bases left unmatched: 10. The CDR3 is 16 residues long. The V gene's germline CDR1 is DFQATT and CDR2 SNEGSKA (reference sequence). TCRdb re-analysed the 5' RACE reads in MiXCR, keeping a single row per CDR3 protein. The sample includes about 52,000 distinct CDR3 sequences, approximately 7% of them seen just once. Whole-study findings and limits: Researchers cautioned that FACS-sorted repertoires could harbor abundant clonotypes contaminating from the bulk population. Subsequent booster samples again held most clones from primary vaccination (96% CD4, about 90% CD8). The secondary response was weaker, and its peak arrived faster, on day 5 versus 15.

This clonotype was obtained from a man between 18 and 35 years old who received the YFV17D yellow fever vaccine. The sequenced sample was CD8+ T cells not binding an NS4B(214-222) dextramer, sorted from PBMCs, obtained approximately 40 days after the first yellow fever vaccination. This sequence joins TRBV20-1 and TRBJ2-7; TRBD1 aligns across 10 bases. The CDR3 DNA follows: TGCAGTGCTAGGGGTCCAGGGACAGGGGCCCCCTACGAGCAGTACGTC. It encodes CSARGPGTGAPYEQYV.